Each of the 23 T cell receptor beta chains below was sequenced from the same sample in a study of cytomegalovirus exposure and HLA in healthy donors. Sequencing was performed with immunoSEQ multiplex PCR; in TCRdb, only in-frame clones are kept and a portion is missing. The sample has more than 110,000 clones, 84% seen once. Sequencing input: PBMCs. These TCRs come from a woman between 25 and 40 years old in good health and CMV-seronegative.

CDR3 bases: TGTGCCAGCACACCCTCCCCCAGGGGAGCGCAGACCCAGTACTTC. As protein: CASTPSPRGAQTQYF. The rearrangement links TRBV2 to TRBJ2-5; maybe TRBD1 (6 bases). CDR3 size: 15 residues. V was trimmed by 7 bases and J by 6 bases, leaving 21 bases between them. Germline lookup yields CDR1 SNHLY and CDR2 FYNNEI.

The CDR3 is CASSEITGGWGYTF. In DNA form, the CDR3 reads TGTGCCAGCAGTGAAATTACAGGGGGCTGGGGCTACACCTTC. The chain carries TRBV6-1 and TRBJ1-2; the match to TRBD1 covers 9 bases. This CDR3 comprises 14 residues. After removal of 2 bases from V and 8 bases from J, the junction contained 6 bases not matched to a gene. Germline V gene sequence: CDR1 MNHNS, CDR2 SASEGT.

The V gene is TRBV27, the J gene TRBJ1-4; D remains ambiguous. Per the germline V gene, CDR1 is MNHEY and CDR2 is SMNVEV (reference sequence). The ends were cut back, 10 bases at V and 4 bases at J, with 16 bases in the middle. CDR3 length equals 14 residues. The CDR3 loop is CATRRSDFNEKLFF. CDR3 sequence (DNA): TGTGCCACACGGCGGTCCGACTTTAATGAAAAACTGTTTTTT.

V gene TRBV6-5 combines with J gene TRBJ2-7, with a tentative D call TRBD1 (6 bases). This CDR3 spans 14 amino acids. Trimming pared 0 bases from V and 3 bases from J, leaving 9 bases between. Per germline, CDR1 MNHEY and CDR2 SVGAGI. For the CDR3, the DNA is TGTGCCAGCAGTTACTCGGGACAAGACTACGAGCAGTACTTC. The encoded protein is CASSYSGQDYEQYF.

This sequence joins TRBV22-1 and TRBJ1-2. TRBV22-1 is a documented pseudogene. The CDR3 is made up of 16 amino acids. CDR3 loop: CPGSFEGKRETYGYTF. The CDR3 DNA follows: TGTCCTGGGAGTTTTGAGGGAAAGCGAGAGACCTATGGCTACACCTTC.

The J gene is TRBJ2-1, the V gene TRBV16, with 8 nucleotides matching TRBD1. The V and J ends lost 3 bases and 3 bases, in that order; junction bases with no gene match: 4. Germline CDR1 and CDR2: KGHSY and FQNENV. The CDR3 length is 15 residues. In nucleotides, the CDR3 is TGTGCCAGCAGCCATGACAGGGGTGGCTACAATGAGCAGTTCTTC. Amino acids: CASSHDRGGYNEQFF.

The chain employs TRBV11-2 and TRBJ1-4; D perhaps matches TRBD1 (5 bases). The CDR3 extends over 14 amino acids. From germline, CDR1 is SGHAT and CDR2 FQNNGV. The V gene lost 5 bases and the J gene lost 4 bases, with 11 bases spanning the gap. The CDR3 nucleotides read TGTGCCAGCAGCACCGACAGCTTTAATGAAAAACTGTTTTTT. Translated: CASSTDSFNEKLFF.

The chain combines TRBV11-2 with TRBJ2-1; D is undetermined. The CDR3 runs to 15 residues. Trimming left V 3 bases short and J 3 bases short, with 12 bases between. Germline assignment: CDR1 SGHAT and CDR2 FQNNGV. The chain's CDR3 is CASSFNLAVYNEQFF. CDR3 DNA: TGTGCCAGCAGCTTTAACCTGGCTGTCTACAATGAGCAGTTCTTC.

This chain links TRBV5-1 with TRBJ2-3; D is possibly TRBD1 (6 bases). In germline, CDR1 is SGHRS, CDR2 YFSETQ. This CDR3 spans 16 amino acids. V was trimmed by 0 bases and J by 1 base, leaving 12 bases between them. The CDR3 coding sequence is TGCGCCAGCAGCTTGGCTGGTGGGGGCGGCACAGATACGCAGTATTTT. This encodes CASSLAGGGGTDTQYF.

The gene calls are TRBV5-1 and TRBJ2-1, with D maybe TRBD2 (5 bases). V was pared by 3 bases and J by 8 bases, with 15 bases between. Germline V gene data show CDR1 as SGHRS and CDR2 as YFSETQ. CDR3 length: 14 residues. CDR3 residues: CASSSAPGWDEQFF. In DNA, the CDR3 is TGCGCCAGCAGCTCGGCACCGGGATGGGATGAGCAGTTCTTC.

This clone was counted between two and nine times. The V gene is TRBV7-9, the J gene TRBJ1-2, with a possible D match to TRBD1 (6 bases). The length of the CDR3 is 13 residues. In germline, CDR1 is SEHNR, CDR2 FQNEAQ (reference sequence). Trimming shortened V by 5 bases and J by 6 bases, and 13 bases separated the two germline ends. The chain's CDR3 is CASSPTGIHGYTF. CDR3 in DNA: TGTGCCAGCAGCCCCACAGGGATCCATGGCTACACCTTC.

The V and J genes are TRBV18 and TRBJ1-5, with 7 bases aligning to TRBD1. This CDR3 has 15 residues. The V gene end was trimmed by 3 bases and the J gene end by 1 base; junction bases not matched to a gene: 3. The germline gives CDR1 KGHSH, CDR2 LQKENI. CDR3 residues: CASSPPGQSNQPQHF. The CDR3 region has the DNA TGTGCCAGCTCACCTCCGGGACAGAGCAATCAGCCCCAGCATTTT.

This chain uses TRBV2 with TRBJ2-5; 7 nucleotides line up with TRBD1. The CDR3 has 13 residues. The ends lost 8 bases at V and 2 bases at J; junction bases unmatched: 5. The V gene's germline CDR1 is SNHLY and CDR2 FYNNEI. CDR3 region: CASEWGQQETQYF. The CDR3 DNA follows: TGTGCCAGCGAGTGGGGACAGCAAGAGACCCAGTACTTC.

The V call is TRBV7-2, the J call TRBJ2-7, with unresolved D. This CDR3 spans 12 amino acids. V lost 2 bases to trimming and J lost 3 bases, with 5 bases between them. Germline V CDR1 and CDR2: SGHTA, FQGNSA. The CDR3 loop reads CASSLQDYEQYF. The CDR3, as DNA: TGTGCCAGCAGCTTACAGGACTACGAGCAGTACTTC.

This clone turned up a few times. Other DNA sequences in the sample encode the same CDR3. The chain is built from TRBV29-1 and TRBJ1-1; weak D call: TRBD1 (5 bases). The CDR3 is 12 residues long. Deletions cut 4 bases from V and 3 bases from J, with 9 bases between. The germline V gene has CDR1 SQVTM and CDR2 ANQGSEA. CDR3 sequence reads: CSVVPRDTEAFF. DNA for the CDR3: TGCAGCGTTGTGCCCAGGGACACTGAAGCTTTCTTT.

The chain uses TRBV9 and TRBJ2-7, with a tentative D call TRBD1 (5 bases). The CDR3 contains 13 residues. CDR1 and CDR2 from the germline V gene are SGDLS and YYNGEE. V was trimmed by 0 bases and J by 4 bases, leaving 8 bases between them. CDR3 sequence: CASSVGDRYEQYF. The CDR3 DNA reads TGTGCCAGCAGCGTAGGCGACAGATACGAGCAGTACTTC.

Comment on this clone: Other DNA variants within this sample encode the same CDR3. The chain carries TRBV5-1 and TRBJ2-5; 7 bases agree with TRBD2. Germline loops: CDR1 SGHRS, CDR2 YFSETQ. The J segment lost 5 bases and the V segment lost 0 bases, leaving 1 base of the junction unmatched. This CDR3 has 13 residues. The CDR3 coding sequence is TGCGCCAGCAGCTTGGCCGGGGGGGAGACCCAGTACTTC. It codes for CASSLAGGETQYF.

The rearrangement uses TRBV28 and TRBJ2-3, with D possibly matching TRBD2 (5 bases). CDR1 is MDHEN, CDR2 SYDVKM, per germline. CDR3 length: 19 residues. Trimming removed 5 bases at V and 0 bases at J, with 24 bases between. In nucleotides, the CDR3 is TGTGCCAGCAGTCCCCGTACCTACAACCCGCGCGGGAGCACAGATACGCAGTATTTT. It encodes CASSPRTYNPRGSTDTQYF.

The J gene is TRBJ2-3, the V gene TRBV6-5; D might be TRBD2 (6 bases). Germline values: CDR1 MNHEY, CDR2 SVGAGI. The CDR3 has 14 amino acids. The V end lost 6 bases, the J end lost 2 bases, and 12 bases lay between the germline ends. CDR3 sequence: CASRRGSYTDTQYF. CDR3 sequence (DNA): TGTGCCAGCAGACGGGGGAGCTACACAGATACGCAGTATTTT.

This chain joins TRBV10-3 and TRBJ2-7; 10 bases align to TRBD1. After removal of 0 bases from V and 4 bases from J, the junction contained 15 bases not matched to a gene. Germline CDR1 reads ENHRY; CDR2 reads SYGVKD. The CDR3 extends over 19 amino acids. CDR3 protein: CAISESGTGASLVGYEQYF. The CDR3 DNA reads TGTGCCATCAGTGAGTCCGGGACAGGGGCGTCTCTCGTTGGGTACGAGCAGTACTTC.

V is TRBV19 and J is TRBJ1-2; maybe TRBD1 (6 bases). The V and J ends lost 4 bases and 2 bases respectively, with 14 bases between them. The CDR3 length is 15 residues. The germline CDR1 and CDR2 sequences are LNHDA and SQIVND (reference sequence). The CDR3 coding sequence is TGTGCCAGTAGTACCCCCTTAACAGGGAACTATGGCTACACCTTC. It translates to CASSTPLTGNYGYTF.

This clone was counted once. The CDR3 DNA reads TGTGCCAGCAGCGGGGACAGGCGCACAGATACGCAGTATTTT. Its translation: CASSGDRRTDTQYF. The chain combines TRBV9 with TRBJ2-3; TRBD1 aligns across 8 bases. Germline loops: CDR1 SGDLS, CDR2 YYNGEE. After removal of 3 bases from V and 1 base from J, the junction contained 1 base not matched to a gene. This CDR3 contains 14 residues.

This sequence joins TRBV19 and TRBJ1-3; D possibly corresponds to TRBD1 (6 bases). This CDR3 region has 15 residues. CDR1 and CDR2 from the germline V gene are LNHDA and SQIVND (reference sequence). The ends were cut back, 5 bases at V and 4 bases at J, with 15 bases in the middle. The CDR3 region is CASSSTGNSGNTIYF. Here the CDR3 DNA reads TGTGCCAGTAGTTCGACAGGAAATTCAGGAAACACCATATATTTT. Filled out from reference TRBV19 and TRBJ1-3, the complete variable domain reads DGGITQSPKYLFRKEGQNVTLSCEQNLNHDAMYWYRQDPGQGLRLIYYSQIVNDFQKGDIAEGYSVSREKKESFPLTVTSAQKNPTAFYLCASSSTGNSGNTIYFGEGSWLTVV.